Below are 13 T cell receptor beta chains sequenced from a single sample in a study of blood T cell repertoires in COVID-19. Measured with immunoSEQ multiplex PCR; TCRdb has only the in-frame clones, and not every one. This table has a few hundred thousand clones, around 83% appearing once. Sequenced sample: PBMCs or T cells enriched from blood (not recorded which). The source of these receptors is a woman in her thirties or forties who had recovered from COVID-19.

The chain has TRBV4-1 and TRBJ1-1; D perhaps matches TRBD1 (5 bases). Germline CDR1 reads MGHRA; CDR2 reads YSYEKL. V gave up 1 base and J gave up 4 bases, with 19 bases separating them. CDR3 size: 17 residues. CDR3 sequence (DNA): TGCGCCAGCAGCCAAGGTACTAATCAGGGTTGGGGCACTGAAGCTTTCTTT. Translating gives CASSQGTNQGWGTEAFF.

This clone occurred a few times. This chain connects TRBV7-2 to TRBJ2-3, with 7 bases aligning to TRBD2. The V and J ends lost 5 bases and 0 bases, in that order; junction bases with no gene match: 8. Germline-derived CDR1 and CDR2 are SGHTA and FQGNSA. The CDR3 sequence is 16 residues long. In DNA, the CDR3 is TGTGCCAGCAGCCCCCGGGCTAGCGGAAGCACAGATACGCAGTATTTT. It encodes CASSPRASGSTDTQYF. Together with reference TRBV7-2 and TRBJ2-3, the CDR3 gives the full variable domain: GAGVSQSPSNKVTEKGKDVELRCDPISGHTALYWYRQSLGQGLEFLIYFQGNSAPDKSGLPSDRFSAERTGGSVSTLTIQRTQQEDSAVYLCASSPRASGSTDTQYFGPGTRLTVL.

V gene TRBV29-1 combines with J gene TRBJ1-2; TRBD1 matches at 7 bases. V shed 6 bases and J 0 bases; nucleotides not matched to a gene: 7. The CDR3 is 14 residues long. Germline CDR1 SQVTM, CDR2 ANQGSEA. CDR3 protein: CSVVAGTANYGYTF. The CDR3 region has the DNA TGCAGCGTCGTTGCCGGGACAGCTAACTATGGCTACACCTTC.

The CDR3 loop reads CASSYSGRFGGEQFF. For the CDR3, the DNA is TGTGCCAGCAGTTACAGCGGGAGGTTTGGTGGTGAGCAGTTCTTC. The chain links TRBV28 to TRBJ2-1; 9 nucleotides line up with TRBD2. The CDR3 is 15 residues long. Germline CDR1 and CDR2: MDHEN and SYDVKM. Losses at the gene ends were 4 bases for V and 9 bases for J; bases not matched to a gene: 10.

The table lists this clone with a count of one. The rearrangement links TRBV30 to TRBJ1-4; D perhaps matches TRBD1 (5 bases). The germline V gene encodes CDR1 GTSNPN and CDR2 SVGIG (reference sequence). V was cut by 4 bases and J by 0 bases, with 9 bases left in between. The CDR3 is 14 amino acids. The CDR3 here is CAWMGGSTNEKLFF. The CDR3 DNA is TGTGCCTGGATGGGGGGATCAACTAATGAAAAACTGTTTTTT.

CDR3 loop: CSVVLMVDRGRDGYTF. The CDR3 nucleotides are TGCAGCGTAGTACTGATGGTTGACAGGGGGCGAGATGGCTACACCTTC. The chain has TRBV29-1 and TRBJ1-2, with 10 bases that match TRBD1. The V and J ends lost 6 bases and 6 bases, in that order; junction bases with no gene match: 16. The V gene's germline CDR1 is SQVTM and CDR2 ANQGSEA. This CDR3 is built from 16 residues.

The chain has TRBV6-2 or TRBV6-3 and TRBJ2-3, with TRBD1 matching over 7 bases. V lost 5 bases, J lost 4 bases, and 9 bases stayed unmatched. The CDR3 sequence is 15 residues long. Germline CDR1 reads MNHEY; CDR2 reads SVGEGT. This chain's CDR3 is CASSKHRDSADTQYF. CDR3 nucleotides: TGTGCCAGCAGTAAACATAGGGACAGCGCAGATACGCAGTATTTT.

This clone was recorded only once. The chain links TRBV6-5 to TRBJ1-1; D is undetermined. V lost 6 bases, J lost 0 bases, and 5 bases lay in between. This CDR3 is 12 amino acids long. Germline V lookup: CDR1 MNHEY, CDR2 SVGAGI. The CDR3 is CASRRMNTEAFF. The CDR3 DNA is TGTGCCAGCAGGCGAATGAACACTGAAGCTTTCTTT.

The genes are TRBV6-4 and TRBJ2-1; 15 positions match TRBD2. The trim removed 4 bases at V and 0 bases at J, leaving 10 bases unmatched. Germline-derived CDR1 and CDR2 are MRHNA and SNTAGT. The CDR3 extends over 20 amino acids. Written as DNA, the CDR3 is TGTGCCAGCAGTGCGCGGGGTGGACTAGCGGGAGGGAGCTCCTACAATGAGCAGTTCTTC. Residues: CASSARGGLAGGSSYNEQFF.

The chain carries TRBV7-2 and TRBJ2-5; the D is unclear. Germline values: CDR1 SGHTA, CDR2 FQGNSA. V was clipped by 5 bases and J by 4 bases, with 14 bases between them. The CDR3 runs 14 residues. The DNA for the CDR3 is TGTGCCAGCAGCGCCCAAGTAGCAACAGAGACCCAGTACTTC. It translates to CASSAQVATETQYF.

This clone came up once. The CDR3 nucleotides are TGTGCCAGCAGTTTATATTCCCTGGGTGGGGGGAGTGAAAAACTGTTTTTT. This translates into CASSLYSLGGGSEKLFF. This chain links TRBV28 with TRBJ1-4; a weak D match, TRBD1 (5 bases). The CDR3 sequence is 17 residues long. Germline assignment: CDR1 MDHEN and CDR2 SYDVKM. Trimming shortened V by 1 base and J by 7 bases, and 19 bases separated the two germline ends.

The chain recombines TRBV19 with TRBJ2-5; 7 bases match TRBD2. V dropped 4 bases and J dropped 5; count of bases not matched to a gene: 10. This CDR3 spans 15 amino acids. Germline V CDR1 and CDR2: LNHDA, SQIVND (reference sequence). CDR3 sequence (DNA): TGTGCCAGTAGTAACAGTTGGGGGGGGAAGGAGACCCAGTACTTC. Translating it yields CASSNSWGGKETQYF.

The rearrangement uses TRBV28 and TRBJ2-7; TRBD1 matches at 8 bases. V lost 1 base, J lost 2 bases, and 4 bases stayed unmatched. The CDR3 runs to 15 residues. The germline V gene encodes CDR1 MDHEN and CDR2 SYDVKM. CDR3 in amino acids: CASSLSGTGTYEQYF. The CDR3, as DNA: TGTGCCAGCAGTTTATCAGGGACAGGCACCTACGAGCAGTACTTC.